The clone carrying this TCR beta chain was picked up a small number of times. The antigen is not known. A much larger clonotype is one base distant, so this may be a read error. As for time point: persistent/refractory GD, antithyroid drugs over 5 years with positive TRAb. From RNA extracted from PBMCs, the TCR library was made. Germline assignment: CDR1 DFQATT and CDR2 SNEGSKA (reference sequence). The CDR3 runs 14 residues. Sequencing libraries for TCR beta were prepared with iRepertoire HTBI primers and Arm-PCR of CDR3 regions. From the multiplex PCR reads, TCRdb called clonotypes with MiXCR, one entry per CDR3 protein. This table holds 400,000 to 500,000 distinct CDR3 sequences, about a fifth found once. These data belong to a study of regulatory T cells in long-lasting Graves disease. Whole-study results and caveats: It was in persistent disease that TRBV28, TRBJ1-2 and TRBJ2-5 were favored. For persistent Graves' patients, TCR diversity was lower than for newly diagnosed ones.

This TCR was sampled from a female donor with Graves disease. This sample comprised peripheral blood mononuclear cells (PBMCs), obtained when the disease was refractory, from a patient treated with antithyroid drugs. This chain uses TRBV20-1 with TRBJ2-5, with D tentatively TRBD1 (6 bases). The CDR3 spells CSARLTGNQGTQYF. Here the CDR3 DNA reads TGCAGTGCTAGATTAACAGGGAACCAAGGGACCCAGTACTTC.